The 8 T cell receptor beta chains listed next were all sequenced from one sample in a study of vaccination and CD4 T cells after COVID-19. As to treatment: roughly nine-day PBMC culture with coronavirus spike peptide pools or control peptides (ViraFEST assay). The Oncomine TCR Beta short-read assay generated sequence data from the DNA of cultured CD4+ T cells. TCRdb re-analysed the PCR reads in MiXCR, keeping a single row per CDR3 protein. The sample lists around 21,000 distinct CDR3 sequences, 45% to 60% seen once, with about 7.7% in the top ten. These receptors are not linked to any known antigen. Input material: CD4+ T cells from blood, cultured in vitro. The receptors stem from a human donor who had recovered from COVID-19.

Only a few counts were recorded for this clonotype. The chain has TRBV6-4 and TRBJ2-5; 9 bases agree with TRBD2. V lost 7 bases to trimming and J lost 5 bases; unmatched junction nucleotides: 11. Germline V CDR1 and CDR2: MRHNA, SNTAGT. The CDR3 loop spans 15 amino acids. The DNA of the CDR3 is TGTGCCAGCACCCCTGTGCGGGGGGGCCGGGAGACCCAGTACTTC. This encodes CASTPVRGGRETQYF.

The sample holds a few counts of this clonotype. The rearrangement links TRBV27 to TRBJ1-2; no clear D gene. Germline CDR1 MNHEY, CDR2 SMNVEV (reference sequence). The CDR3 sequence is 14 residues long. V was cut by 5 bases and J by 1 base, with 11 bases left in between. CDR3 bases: TGTGCCAGCAGTCCCTTTGTGGATAACTATGGCTACACCTTC. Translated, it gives CASSPFVDNYGYTF.

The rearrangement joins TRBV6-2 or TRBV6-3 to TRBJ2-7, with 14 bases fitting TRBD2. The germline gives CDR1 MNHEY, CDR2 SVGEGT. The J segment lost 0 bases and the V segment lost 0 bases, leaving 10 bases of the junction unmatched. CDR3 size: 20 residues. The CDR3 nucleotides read TGTGCCAGCAGTTACTCCAGTCCCGGGACTAGCGGGGGAAGCTCCTACGAGCAGTACTTC. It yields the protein CASSYSSPGTSGGSSYEQYF.

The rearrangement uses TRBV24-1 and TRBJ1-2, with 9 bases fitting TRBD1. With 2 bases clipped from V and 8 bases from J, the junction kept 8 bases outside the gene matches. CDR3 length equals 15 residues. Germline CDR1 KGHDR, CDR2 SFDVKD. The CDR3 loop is CATSDSGQGKRGYTF. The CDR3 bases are TGTGCCACCAGTGATTCGGGACAGGGAAAGAGGGGCTACACCTTC.

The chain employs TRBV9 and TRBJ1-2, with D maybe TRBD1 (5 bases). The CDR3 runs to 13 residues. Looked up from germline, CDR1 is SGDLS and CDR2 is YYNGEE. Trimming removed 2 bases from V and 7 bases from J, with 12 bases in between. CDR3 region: CASSVGGEGGYTF. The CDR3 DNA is TGTGCCAGCAGCGTCGGAGGGGAGGGTGGCTACACCTTC.

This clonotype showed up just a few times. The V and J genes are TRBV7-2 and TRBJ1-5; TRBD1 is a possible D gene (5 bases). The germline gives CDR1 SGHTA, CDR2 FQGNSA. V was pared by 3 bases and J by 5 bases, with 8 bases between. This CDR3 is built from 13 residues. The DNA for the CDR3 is TGTGCCAGCAGCTTCCGGGGGGATCAGCCCCAGCATTTT. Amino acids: CASSFRGDQPQHF.

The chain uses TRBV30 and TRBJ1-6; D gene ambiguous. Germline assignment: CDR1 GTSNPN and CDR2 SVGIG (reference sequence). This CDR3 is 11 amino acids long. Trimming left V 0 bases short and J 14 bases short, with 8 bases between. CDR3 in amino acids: CAWSVSETLHF. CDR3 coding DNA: TGTGCCTGGAGTGTCTCGGAAACCCTCCACTTT.

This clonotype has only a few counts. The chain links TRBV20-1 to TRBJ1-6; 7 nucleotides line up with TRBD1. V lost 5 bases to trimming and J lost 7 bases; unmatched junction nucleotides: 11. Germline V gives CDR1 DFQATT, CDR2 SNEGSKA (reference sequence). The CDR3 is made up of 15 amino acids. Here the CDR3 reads CSARSGGSKNSPLHF. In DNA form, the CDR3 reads TGCAGTGCTCGATCAGGGGGAAGTAAGAATTCACCCCTCCACTTT.